Described below is a single TCR beta chain sequence and its context. These data originate in a study of blood T cell repertoires in COVID-19. Study as a whole: COVID-19 samples from acute and convalescent phases originated in the United States, Italy and Spain. The analysed material was cDNA or gDNA that came from T cells, B-cell-depleted T cells, or PBMCs.

Recruitment covered about 25 US areas and drew participants whose ages spanned roughly 18 to 90 years. Categorization into cohorts depended on clinical history that participants reported. This table comes from immunoSEQ multiplex PCR, and its TCRdb copy is limited to in-frame clones, with some not included. The sample has approximately 390,000 clones; approximately 85% are singletons. This CDR3 has 16 residues. Trimming took off 0 bases at V and 9 bases at J, with 15 bases between the two ends. Germline V gene sequence: CDR1 MGHRA, CDR2 YSYEKL. The receptor's source is a woman between 40 and 50 years old with acute COVID-19. Sequenced sample: PBMCs or T cells enriched from blood (not recorded which). The J gene is TRBJ1-6, the V gene TRBV4-1; D possibly corresponds to TRBD1 (6 bases). The CDR3 coding sequence is TGCGCCAGCAGCCAAGAGGCCAGGGGATTCGGTTCACCCCTCCACTTT. This codes for CASSQEARGFGSPLHF.